The 12 T cell receptor beta chains below were found in one sample sequenced in a study of blood T cell repertoires in COVID-19. Here immunoSEQ multiplex PCR was the method, and the copy in TCRdb shows in-frame clones only, minus some. Of fewer than 500,000 clones in the sample, 75% to 90% are singletons; the top ten hold about 4.3%. Sequences were obtained from peripheral blood. These receptors were obtained from a woman in her twenties or thirties with acute or convalescent COVID-19.

V gene TRBV5-1 combines with J gene TRBJ2-3, with D tentatively TRBD1 (6 bases). V lost 4 bases to trimming and J lost 0 bases, with 15 bases between them. Germline V CDR1 and CDR2: SGHRS, YFSETQ. CDR3 size: 16 residues. The chain's CDR3 is CASSEHHRVSTDTQYF. For the CDR3, the DNA is TGCGCCAGCAGCGAACACCACAGGGTAAGCACAGATACGCAGTATTTT.

The chain employs TRBV5-1 and TRBJ2-7, with TRBD2 as a possible D gene (7 bases). Trimming removed 0 bases from V and 4 bases from J, with 14 bases in between. The germline CDR1 and CDR2 sequences are SGHRS and YFSETQ. The CDR3 sequence is 15 residues long. CDR3 in DNA: TGCGCCAGCAGCTTGGGAGGGGGGGCTCCGTACGAGCAGTACTTC. Translating it yields CASSLGGGAPYEQYF.

This chain links TRBV24-1 with TRBJ2-5; D might be TRBD2 (5 bases). The ends were cut back, 4 bases at V and 4 bases at J, with 12 bases in the middle. CDR1 and CDR2 from the germline V gene are KGHDR and SFDVKD. The CDR3 runs to 14 residues. CDR3 amino acids: CATSELEAPETQYF. In DNA form, the CDR3 reads TGTGCCACCAGTGAACTAGAGGCGCCAGAGACCCAGTACTTC.

J is TRBJ2-2 and V is TRBV30; possibly TRBD2 for D (7 bases). CDR1 and CDR2 from the germline V gene are GTSNPN and SVGIG (reference sequence). The germline V and J ends were trimmed by 4 bases and 4 bases, with 13 bases remaining between them. The CDR3 has 14 amino acids. The CDR3 DNA reads as TGTGCCTGGAAGGGGGGGTCGGGCACCGGGGAGCTGTTTTTT. This translates into CAWKGGSGTGELFF.

The chain uses TRBV6-5 and TRBJ2-7, with a weak D call TRBD1 (5 bases). V lost 2 bases to trimming and J lost 2 bases, with 13 bases between them. Germline V gene data show CDR1 as MNHEY and CDR2 as SVGAGI. There are 15 residues in the CDR3. CDR3: CASSYRMGRPYEQYF. The CDR3 coding sequence is TGTGCCAGCAGTTACCGCATGGGGCGGCCCTACGAGCAGTACTTC.

The genes are TRBV7-8 and TRBJ2-5, with 7 bases matching TRBD1. The CDR3 contains 16 residues. Germline lookup yields CDR1 SGHVS and CDR2 FQNEAQ. Germline trimming cut 5 bases from V and 5 bases from J; bases unmatched to any gene: 14. The CDR3 sequence is CASSERTGAGWETQYF. CDR3 sequence (DNA): TGTGCCAGCAGCGAACGTACAGGGGCAGGTTGGGAGACCCAGTACTTC.

The chain couples TRBV4-2 to TRBJ2-1; possibly TRBD1 for D (6 bases). Germline values: CDR1 LGHNA, CDR2 YNFKEQ. The V and J ends lost 1 base and 4 bases respectively, with 11 bases between them. The CDR3 extends over 15 amino acids. The CDR3 reads CASSQGQDSYNEQFF. CDR3 sequence (DNA): TGTGCCAGCAGCCAAGGTCAGGACAGTTACAATGAGCAGTTCTTC.

V and J are TRBV5-4 and TRBJ1-1; possible D gene TRBD1, 5 bases. The V and J ends lost 4 bases and 2 bases respectively, with 15 bases between them. CDR3 length: 15 amino acids. CDR1 SGHNT and CDR2 YYREEE come from the germline V gene (reference sequence). CDR3 DNA: TGTGCCAGCAGCCGGCTTGCGGGACCCAACACTGAAGCTTTCTTT. Its protein product is CASSRLAGPNTEAFF. The full variable domain, with the rest looked up from reference TRBV5-4 and TRBJ1-1, is ETGVTQSPTHLIKTRGQQVTLRCSSQSGHNTVSWYQQALGQGPQFIFQYYREEENGRGNFPPRFSGLQFPNYSSELNVNALELDDSALYLCASSRLAGPNTEAFFGQGTRLTVV.

In this sample, this clone turned up a few times. This chain joins TRBV10-3 and TRBJ1-6; 7 bases map to TRBD1. Trimming cost V 0 bases and J 9 bases; bases outside gene matches: 5. Germline V gene data show CDR1 as ENHRY and CDR2 as SYGVKD. This CDR3 region has 15 residues. CDR3 DNA sequence: TGTGCCATCAGTGAGTCGGGCGAGGGGGCTTCACCCCTCCACTTT. It specifies CAISESGEGASPLHF.

This chain uses TRBV6-5 with TRBJ2-5; D remains ambiguous. V shed 6 bases and J shed 3 bases, with 5 bases lying between them. The CDR3 extends over 11 amino acids. CDR1 and CDR2 (germline): MNHEY, SVGAGI. CDR3: CASRAEETQYF. In nucleotides, the CDR3 is TGTGCCAGCAGAGCCGAAGAGACCCAGTACTTC.

This clone was seen just once. The chain links TRBV27 to TRBJ1-1; D is possibly TRBD1 (5 bases). V was shortened by 5 bases and J by 1 base, with 8 bases between the two germline ends. Per germline, CDR1 MNHEY and CDR2 SMNVEV (reference sequence). The CDR3 totals 13 residues. This chain's CDR3 is CASSLTGNTEAFF. The DNA of the CDR3 is TGTGCCAGCAGTCTAACAGGGAACACTGAAGCTTTCTTT.

The chain combines TRBV24-1 with TRBJ2-2, with a weak D call TRBD2 (6 bases). The V and J ends lost 6 bases and 1 base respectively, with 14 bases between them. Germline V lookup: CDR1 KGHDR, CDR2 SFDVKD. CDR3 length: 16 residues. CDR3 sequence (DNA): TGTGCCACCAGTTTTGGAGGGATTTTGAACACCGGGGAGCTGTTTTTT. Translated, it gives CATSFGGILNTGELFF.